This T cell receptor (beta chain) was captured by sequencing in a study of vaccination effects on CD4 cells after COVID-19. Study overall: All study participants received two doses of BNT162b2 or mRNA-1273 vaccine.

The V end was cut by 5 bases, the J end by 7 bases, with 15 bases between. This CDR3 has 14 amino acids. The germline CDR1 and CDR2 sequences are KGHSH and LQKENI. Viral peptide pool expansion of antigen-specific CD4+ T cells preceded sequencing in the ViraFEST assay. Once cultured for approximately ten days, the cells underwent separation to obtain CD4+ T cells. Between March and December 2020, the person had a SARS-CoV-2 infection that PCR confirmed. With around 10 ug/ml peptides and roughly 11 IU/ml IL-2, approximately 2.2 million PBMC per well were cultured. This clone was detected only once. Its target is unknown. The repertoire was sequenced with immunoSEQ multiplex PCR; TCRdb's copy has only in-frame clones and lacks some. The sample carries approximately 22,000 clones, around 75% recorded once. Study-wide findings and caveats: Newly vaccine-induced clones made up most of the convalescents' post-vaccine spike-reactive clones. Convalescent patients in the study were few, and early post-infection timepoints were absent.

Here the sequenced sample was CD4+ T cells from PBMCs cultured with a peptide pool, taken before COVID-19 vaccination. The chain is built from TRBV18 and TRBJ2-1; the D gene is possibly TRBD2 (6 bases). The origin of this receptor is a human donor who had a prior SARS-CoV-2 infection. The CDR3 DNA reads TGTGCCAGCTCAAAGGCCAGGGCGGGGAATGAGCAGTTCTTC. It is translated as CASSKARAGNEQFF. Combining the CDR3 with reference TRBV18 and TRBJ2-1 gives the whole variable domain NAGVMQNPRHLVRRRGQEARLRCSPMKGHSHVYWYRQLPEEGLKFMVYLQKENIIDESGMPKERFSAEFPKEGPSILRIQQVVRGDSAAYFCASSKARAGNEQFFGPGTRLTVL.